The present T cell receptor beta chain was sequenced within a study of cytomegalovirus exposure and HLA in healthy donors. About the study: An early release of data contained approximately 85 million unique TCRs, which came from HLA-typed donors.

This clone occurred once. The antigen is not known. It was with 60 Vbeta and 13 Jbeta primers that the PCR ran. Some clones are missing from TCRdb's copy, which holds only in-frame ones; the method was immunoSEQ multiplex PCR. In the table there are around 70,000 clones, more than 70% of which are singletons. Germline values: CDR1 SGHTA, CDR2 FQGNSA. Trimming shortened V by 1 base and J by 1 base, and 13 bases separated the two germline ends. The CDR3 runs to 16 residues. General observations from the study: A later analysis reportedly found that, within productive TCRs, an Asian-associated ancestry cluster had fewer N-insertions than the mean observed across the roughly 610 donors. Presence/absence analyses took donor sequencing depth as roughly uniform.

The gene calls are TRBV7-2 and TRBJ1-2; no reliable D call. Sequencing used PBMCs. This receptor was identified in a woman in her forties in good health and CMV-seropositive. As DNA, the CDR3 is TGTGCCAGCAGCTTAGTGGCAGATATAAGTAACTATGGCTACACCTTC. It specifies CASSLVADISNYGYTF.